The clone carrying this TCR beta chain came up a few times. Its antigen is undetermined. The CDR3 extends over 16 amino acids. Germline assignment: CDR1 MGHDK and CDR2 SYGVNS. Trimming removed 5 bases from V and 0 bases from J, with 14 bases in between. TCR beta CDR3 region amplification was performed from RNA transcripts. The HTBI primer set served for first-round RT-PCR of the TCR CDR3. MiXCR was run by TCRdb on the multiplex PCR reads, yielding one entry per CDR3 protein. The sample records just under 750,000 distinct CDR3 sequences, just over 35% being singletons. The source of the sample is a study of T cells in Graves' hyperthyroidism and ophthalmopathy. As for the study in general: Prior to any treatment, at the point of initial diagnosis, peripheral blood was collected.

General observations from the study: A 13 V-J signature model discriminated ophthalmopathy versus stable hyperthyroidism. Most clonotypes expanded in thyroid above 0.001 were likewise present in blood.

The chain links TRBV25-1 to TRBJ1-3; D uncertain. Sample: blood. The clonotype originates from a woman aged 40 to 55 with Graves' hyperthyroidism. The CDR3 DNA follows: TGTGCCAGCAGTTTACTTTTGAGGGACTCTGGAAACACCATATATTTT. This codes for CASSLLLRDSGNTIYF. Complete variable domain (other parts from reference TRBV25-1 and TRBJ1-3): EADIYQTPRYLVIGTGKKITLECSQTMGHDKMYWYQQDPGMELHLIHYSYGVNSTEKGDLSSESTVSRIRTEHFPLTLESARPSHTSQYLCASSLLLRDSGNTIYFGEGSWLTVV.